This passage covers 10 T cell receptor beta chains from one sample sequenced in a study of blood T cell repertoires in COVID-19 (TCRdb year 2020). Library creation used the immunoSEQ multiplex PCR assay. Sourced from immuneACCESS, this table was stored by TCRdb with only in-frame sequences that have V and J called. A share of the clones is absent; for the studies checked, an unresolved V gene accounts for under half, and the remainder has no known explanation. Within this sample are under 140,000 clones, with about 75% of them counted one time only. Of the sample, 15% to 20% is held by the ten largest clones. Sequencing was done on a sample of peripheral blood. All receptors derive from a woman of 80 years or more with active or convalescent COVID-19.

The chain links TRBV5-5 to TRBJ1-5; the match to TRBD1 covers 9 bases. This CDR3 has 14 amino acids. CDR1 and CDR2 (germline): SGHKS, YYEKEE (reference sequence). After removal of 5 bases from V and 4 bases from J, the junction contained 4 bases not matched to a gene. CDR3 nucleotide sequence: TGTGCCAGCAGTTGGGACAGGGTTAATCAGCCCCAGCATTTT. This sequence encodes CASSWDRVNQPQHF. Combining the CDR3 with reference TRBV5-5 and TRBJ1-5 gives the whole variable domain DAGVTQSPTHLIKTRGQQVTLRCSPISGHKSVSWYQQVLGQGPQFIFQYYEKEERGRGNFPDRFSARQFPNYSSELNVNALLLGDSALYLCASSWDRVNQPQHFGDGTRLSIL.

This clone was seen a single time. The gene calls are TRBV15 and TRBJ2-7; D call uncertain. The ends were cut back, 1 base at V and 2 bases at J, with 12 bases in the middle. CDR1 and CDR2 (germline): LNHNV, YYDKDF (reference sequence). The CDR3 extends over 15 amino acids. CDR3 nucleotide sequence: TGTGCCACCAGCAGAGTTCTTTCGCAGACCTACGAGCAGTACTTC. This gives the protein CATSRVLSQTYEQYF.

J is TRBJ2-2 and V is TRBV11-2, with a possible D match to TRBD2 (5 bases). Trimming took 5 bases from V and 4 from J, leaving 17 bases between them. The CDR3 has 16 residues. Germline CDR1 and CDR2: SGHAT and FQNNGV. For the CDR3, the DNA is TGTGCCAGCAGCCTTTACACACTAGGGAGCACCGGGGAGCTGTTTTTT. It specifies CASSLYTLGSTGELFF.

The V gene is TRBV11-2, the J gene TRBJ1-4; D might be TRBD1 (6 bases). Germline CDR1 SGHAT, CDR2 FQNNGV. The V end was cut by 0 bases, the J end by 0 bases, with 14 bases between. This CDR3 spans 18 amino acids. CDR3: CASSLDGGAGATNEKLFF. CDR3 nucleotides: TGTGCCAGCAGCTTAGATGGTGGGGCAGGGGCAACTAATGAAAAACTGTTTTTT.

The chain employs TRBV19 and TRBJ2-3; D may be TRBD2 (6 bases). The V gene lost 6 bases and the J gene lost 1 base, with 14 bases spanning the gap. There are 15 residues in the CDR3. Germline V gene lookup returns CDR1 LNHDA and CDR2 SQIVND (reference sequence). This chain's CDR3 is CASSSPPGGTDTQYF. The CDR3 DNA reads TGTGCCAGTAGCAGCCCCCCGGGAGGCACAGATACGCAGTATTTT.

This clone was seen just once. The V and J genes are TRBV5-1 and TRBJ2-3; 15 nucleotides agree with TRBD2. Trimming cost V 4 bases and J 2 bases; bases outside gene matches: 5. The germline CDR1 and CDR2 sequences are SGHRS and YFSETQ. This CDR3 has 17 residues. Here the CDR3 reads CASSTGLAGGYTDTQYF. The CDR3 coding sequence is TGCGCCAGCAGCACGGGACTAGCGGGAGGATACACAGATACGCAGTATTTT.

This clone was observed once. This sequence joins TRBV19 and TRBJ2-7; 8 nucleotides line up with TRBD2. CDR3 length: 16 amino acids. V dropped 4 bases and J dropped 4; count of bases not matched to a gene: 12. Germline V CDR1 and CDR2: LNHDA, SQIVND (reference sequence). In nucleotides, the CDR3 is TGTGCCAGTAGTAAGTCGCCTCTCGGGAGGGCTTACGAGCAGTACTTC. As protein: CASSKSPLGRAYEQYF.

This clone was seen only once. This rearrangement joins TRBV10-3 to TRBJ2-7; 10 positions agree with TRBD2. With V trimmed by 3 bases and J by 0 bases, 8 bases remained unmatched. The length of the CDR3 is 17 residues. Germline V gene sequence: CDR1 ENHRY, CDR2 SYGVKD. CDR3 in amino acids: CAISETGRLAGSYEQYF. In DNA, the CDR3 is TGTGCCATCAGTGAAACGGGGCGACTAGCGGGCTCCTACGAGCAGTACTTC.

The chain couples TRBV5-1 to TRBJ1-1; TRBD1 agrees at 8 bases. This CDR3 contains 15 residues. J was trimmed by 2 bases and V by 1 base; bases with no gene match: 4. CDR1 is SGHRS and CDR2 is YFSETQ in the germline V gene. The CDR3 loop is CASSLQGAGNTEAFF. CDR3 DNA: TGCGCCAGCAGCTTGCAGGGGGCTGGTAACACTGAAGCTTTCTTT.

J is TRBJ1-2 and V is TRBV9, with TRBD1 identical over 9 bases. Germline values: CDR1 SGDLS, CDR2 YYNGEE. The CDR3 extends over 15 amino acids. With V trimmed by 0 bases and J by 4 bases, 4 bases remained unmatched. CDR3 nucleotide sequence: TGTGCCAGCAGCGTAGACAGGGGGCGCGTCTATGGCTACACCTTC. It codes for CASSVDRGRVYGYTF.